This T cell receptor beta chain was captured in a study of T cell responses to AZD1222 COVID-19 vaccine. Note on this clone: As yet, its antigen is unknown.

This CDR3 region has 18 residues. Between the trimmed V and J ends, which lost 2 bases and 0 bases, there was a span of 19 bases. CDR1 MNHEY and CDR2 SMNVEV come from the germline V gene (reference sequence). The table came from immunoSEQ multiplex PCR; TCRdb's copy has only in-frame clones and leaves some out. The sample holds 120,000 or so clones, about 90% seen once. Notes on the study in general: Breadth and depth of Spike-specific TCRs rose after two AZD1222 doses. In a largely white British group with more females than males, clonal diversity was possibly underestimated. Vaccine-associated CD4 TCRs ranged over spike, dominating at 160-218 and 743-854.

Sequenced here: peripheral blood, sampled on day 0 of AZD1222 vaccination. The source is an adult in good health. The chain joins TRBV27 to TRBJ1-2; D is ambiguous. The CDR3 DNA reads as TGTGCCAGCAGTTTAAGGAGGGTGGGCAGCCGAACTAACTATGGCTACACCTTC. The encoded protein is CASSLRRVGSRTNYGYTF.